The clone carrying this TCR beta chain was seen at least ten times. Antigen specificity is unknown. This sample was taken from a study of identical twins. General observations from the study: Fewer insertions marked abundant cord blood beta clonotypes; young adult naive trended weakly, memory not at all. Beta out-of-frame sequences showed weaker excess sharing between twins. Conclusions were based on cross-sectional statistical analysis, without following the same donors.

It was template switching that added a universal primer site, and there were unique molecular identifiers on the cDNA. TCRdb reanalysed the 5' RACE reads using MiXCR and keeps one entry per CDR3 protein. The profile shows 1.5 million to 2 million distinct CDR3 sequences, roughly a third of them singletons. The V and J ends lost 6 bases and 2 bases, in that order; junction bases with no gene match: 5. CDR3 size: 13 residues. CDR1 SQVTM and CDR2 ANQGSEA come from the germline V gene. The specimen was cord blood. The chain couples TRBV29-1 to TRBJ2-3; TRBD2 agrees at 7 bases. This clonotype was obtained from a newborn girl in good health. CDR3 protein: CSVAGRATDTQYF. For the CDR3, the DNA is TGCAGCGTCGCAGGGAGGGCCACAGATACGCAGTATTTT.